This T cell receptor (beta chain) was identified during a study of blood T cell repertoires in COVID-19. Study at large: Sample material is recorded as cDNA or gDNA derived from T cells, B-cell-depleted T cells, or PBMCs.

Method: immunoSEQ multiplex PCR; TCRdb's copy keeps in-frame clones and lacks some. The sample lists some 320,000 clones, roughly nine tenths occurring once. The CDR3 runs 16 residues. Germline assignment: CDR1 LGHDT and CDR2 YNNKEL (reference sequence). V lost 0 bases, J lost 8 bases, and 14 bases lay in between. Sequencing input: peripheral blood. The TCR was taken from a woman between 25 and 40 years old with COVID-19, enrolled during active disease. This chain uses TRBV3-1 (or the pseudogene TRBV3-2) with TRBJ1-6, with D possibly TRBD1 on 5 matching bases. The CDR3 sequence: CASSQDREGFDSPLHF. CDR3 in DNA: TGTGCCAGCAGCCAAGACAGGGAGGGATTCGATTCACCCCTCCACTTT.